The next 2 T cell receptor beta chains were all read from a single sample in a study of shared clonotypes between healthy human individuals. Sequencing was performed with immunoSEQ multiplex PCR; in TCRdb, only in-frame clones are kept and a portion is missing. The sample has about 680,000 clones, 55% to 85% seen once. The source material was memory CD4+ T cells sorted from blood. Sample subset: CD45RA-negative fraction. Receptors originate from a woman in her twenties or thirties in good health.

This clone has just one count. The rearrangement joins TRBV28 to TRBJ1-5, with 10 bases aligning to TRBD1. Losses at the gene ends were 6 bases for V and 5 bases for J; bases not matched to a gene: 7. Per the germline V gene, CDR1 is MDHEN and CDR2 is SYDVKM. CDR3 length equals 15 residues. The CDR3 coding sequence is TGTGCCAGCAGCGTAGGACAGGGGGGATATCAGCCCCAGCATTTT. This codes for CASSVGQGGYQPQHF.

The rearrangement links TRBV5-5 to TRBJ2-5; 14 bases are a match to TRBD2. V lost 4 bases to trimming and J lost 5 bases; unmatched junction nucleotides: 7. CDR3 length equals 16 residues. Looked up from germline, CDR1 is SGHKS and CDR2 is YYEKEE (reference sequence). CDR3 nucleotide sequence: TGTGCCAGCAGCCCCGGGACTAGCGGGAGCTATGAGACCCAGTACTTC. Amino acids: CASSPGTSGSYETQYF.